This TCR beta chain emerged from a study of T-cell memory formation after mild COVID-19. Of note for this clonotype: Its antigen is unknown.

One entry per CDR3 protein, called by TCRdb with MiXCR from the 5' RACE reads. Of about 180,000 distinct CDR3 sequences detected, under 20% appear once; the ten largest clones hold around 3.9%. Overall study results and limits: There was a balanced CD4/CD8 profile in clones contracting day 15 to 85, and later expanders leaned CD4+.

The sequence was obtained from a man aged 18 to 29 who had mild COVID-19 (a few samples of this study predate the infection). Cell type and time point are not known. What was sequenced was PBMCs or a T cell subset sorted from them (not recorded which).

CDR3 bases: TGTGCCAGCAGCTTAGATTGGGTAGCTCAGCCCCAGCATTTT. This translates into CASSLDWVAQPQHF. The chain has TRBV7-2 and TRBJ1-5; D remains unclear. The CDR3 totals 14 residues. The V gene lost 1 base and the J gene lost 6 bases, with 10 bases spanning the gap. Germline V gives CDR1 SGHTA, CDR2 FQGNSA.